Only a few counts were recorded for the clone carrying this T cell receptor (beta chain). Antigen specificity is unknown. The sample originates from a study of T cells after yellow fever vaccination. Each CDR3 protein gets one entry after TCRdb re-called the 5' RACE reads with MiXCR. The sample lists some 500,000 distinct CDR3 sequences, less than 15% seen once, with about 14% in the top ten. Findings and caveats of the study: Primary-vaccination clones mostly resurfaced post-booster (around 96% CD4, roughly 90% CD8).

Per germline, CDR1 SNHLY and CDR2 FYNNEI. CDR3 length: 16 residues. The ends lost 6 bases at V and 6 bases at J; junction bases unmatched: 14. This clonotype originated in a man aged 25-40 years who received the YFV17D yellow fever vaccine. The genes are TRBV2 and TRBJ2-5; TRBD2 aligns across 9 bases. The sequenced sample was PBMCs, obtained on the day of the yellow fever booster vaccination. This CDR3 reads CASRLQLAGGRKTQYF. Here the CDR3 DNA reads TGTGCCAGCAGGTTACAACTAGCGGGTGGGAGAAAGACCCAGTACTTC.